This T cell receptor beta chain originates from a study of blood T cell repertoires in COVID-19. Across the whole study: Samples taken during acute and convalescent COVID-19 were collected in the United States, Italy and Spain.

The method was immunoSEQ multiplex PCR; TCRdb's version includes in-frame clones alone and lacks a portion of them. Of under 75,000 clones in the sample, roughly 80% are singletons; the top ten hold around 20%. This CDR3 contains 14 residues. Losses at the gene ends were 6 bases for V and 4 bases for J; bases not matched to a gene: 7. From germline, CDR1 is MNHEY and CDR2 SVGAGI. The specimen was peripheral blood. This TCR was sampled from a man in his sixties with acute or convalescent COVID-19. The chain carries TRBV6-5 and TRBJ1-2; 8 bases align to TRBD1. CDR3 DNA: TGTGCCAGCAGGCTTCCAGGGGGCAGCTATGGCTACACCTTC. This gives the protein CASRLPGGSYGYTF.